This TCR beta chain derives from a study of cytomegalovirus exposure and HLA in healthy donors. Notes on the study in general: First-cohort TCR clusters were later found to tend to co-occur in the 120 validation repertoires.

The CDR3 is 14 residues long. The J segment lost 12 bases and the V segment lost 3 bases, leaving 8 bases of the junction unmatched. Germline CDR1 reads SGHNT; CDR2 reads YYREEE (reference sequence). Data came from immunoSEQ multiplex PCR; TCRdb stores just in-frame clones and leaves some out. The sample contains roughly 200,000 clones, 65% to 85% of which appear only once. Details on this clone: Its antigen is currently unknown.

From the 120-subject validation cohort, which was separate from the roughly 680-subject first cohort, the donors were drawn. The J gene is TRBJ1-6, the V gene TRBV5-4; TRBD1 matches 8 bases. This TCR was recovered from a woman between 18 and 29 years old in good health and CMV-seropositive. The specimen sequenced was PBMCs. CDR3 region: CASSSGQGLLPLHF. The CDR3 DNA follows: TGTGCCAGCAGCTCCGGACAGGGTTTATTACCCCTCCACTTT.